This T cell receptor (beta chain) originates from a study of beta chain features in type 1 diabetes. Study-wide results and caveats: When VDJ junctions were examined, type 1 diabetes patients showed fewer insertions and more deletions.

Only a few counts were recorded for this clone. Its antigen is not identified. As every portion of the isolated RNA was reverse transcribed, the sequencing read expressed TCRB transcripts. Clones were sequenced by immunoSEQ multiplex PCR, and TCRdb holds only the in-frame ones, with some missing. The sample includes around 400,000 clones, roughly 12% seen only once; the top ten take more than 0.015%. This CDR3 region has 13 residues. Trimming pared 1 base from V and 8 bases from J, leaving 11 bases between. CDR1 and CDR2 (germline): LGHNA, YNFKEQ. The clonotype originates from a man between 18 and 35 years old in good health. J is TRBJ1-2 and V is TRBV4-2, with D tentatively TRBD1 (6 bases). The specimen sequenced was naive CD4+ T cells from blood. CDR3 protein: CASSQGTEPGYTF. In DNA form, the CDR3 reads TGTGCCAGCAGCCAAGGGACAGAGCCCGGCTACACCTTC.